This entry concerns a single T cell receptor (beta chain). Its antigen is as yet unknown. The V gene end was trimmed by 5 bases and the J gene end by 3 bases; junction bases not matched to a gene: 7. Germline CDR1 and CDR2: SGHAT and FQNNGV. The CDR3 spans 15 residues. Cultured CD4+ T-cell DNA underwent Oncomine TCR Beta short-read sequencing. TCRdb re-called the PCR reads through MiXCR, storing one row per CDR3 protein. The repertoire holds approximately 25,000 distinct CDR3 sequences, with around 62% as singletons. The entry originates in a study of vaccination and CD4 T cells after COVID-19. The overall study: Cells were stimulated with overlapping spike peptides from SARS-CoV-2, HCoV-NL63, HCoV-OC43 and HCoV-229E.

As for treatment: roughly 10-day PBMC culture with coronavirus spike peptide pools or control peptides (ViraFEST assay). Half of the medium was exchanged for fresh IL-2 medium, first on day 3 and then on day 7. Findings and caveats of the study: The study found that a median about 88% of reactive clones in convalescent patients appeared only post-vaccination.

The sequenced sample consisted of CD4+ T cells from blood, cultured in vitro. The sequence derives from a human donor who had recovered from COVID-19. The chain uses TRBV11-2 and TRBJ1-1; 9 nucleotides align to TRBD1. The CDR3 DNA is TGTGCCAGCAGCACCTTGACAGGGGGGCACACTGAAGCTTTCTTT. Its protein is CASSTLTGGHTEAFF.